Below, 2 T cell receptor beta chains from the same sample are listed, as sequenced in a study of T cells in Graves' hyperthyroidism and ophthalmopathy. RNA transcripts yielded amplified TCR beta CDR3 regions. HTBI primers were employed in a first-round RT-PCR of the TCR CDR3. MiXCR, applied by TCRdb to the multiplex PCR reads, yields one record per CDR3 protein. The sample lists around 450,000 distinct CDR3 sequences; 15% to 19% were seen once. Sequenced material: blood. The source of these receptors is a young woman with Graves' hyperthyroidism.

The gene calls are TRBV6-1 and TRBJ2-1; TRBD2 agrees at 10 bases. The CDR3 is 18 residues long. The V segment lost 2 bases and the J segment 6 bases; nucleotides outside the gene matches: 13. Germline V CDR1 and CDR2: MNHNS, SASEGT. The CDR3 is CASSEMPAGGGVFNEQFF. In nucleotides, the CDR3 is TGTGCCAGCAGTGAAATGCCAGCGGGAGGGGGGGTGTTCAATGAGCAGTTCTTC.

The rearrangement joins TRBV2 to TRBJ1-6; 10 bases line up with TRBD1. The ends lost 10 bases at V and 6 bases at J; junction bases unmatched: 6. Germline V gives CDR1 SNHLY, CDR2 FYNNEI. This CDR3 is 14 amino acids long. The CDR3 DNA is TGTGCCACCTCGGGACAGGGGCGTAATTCACCCCTCCACTTT. Protein: CATSGQGRNSPLHF.